These 17 T cell receptor beta chains share one sample of origin, sequenced in a study of blood T cells in healthy people across ages. PCR was performed a second time for roughly 7 to 11 cycles using a sample-barcoded 5' primer and a J-beta primer mix. TCRdb called the 5' RACE reads again in MiXCR, with one record for every CDR3 protein. The sample has 790,000 or so distinct CDR3 sequences, more than 35% seen once. The sample was blood. Receptor source: a man older than 75 in good health.

The chain is built from TRBV28 and TRBJ2-7; D not certain. The J call may be incorrect, as the DNA end agrees better with TRBJ2-5. CDR3 length: 13 residues. CDR1 is MDHEN, CDR2 SYDVKM, per germline. CDR3 sequence: CASQKAVVETQYF. Written as DNA, the CDR3 is TGTGCCAGCCAGAAAGCAGTGGTAGAGACCCAGTACTTC.

The rearrangement links TRBV11-2 to TRBJ1-4; tentative D call: TRBD1 (5 bases). Trimming shortened V by 6 bases and J by 8 bases, and 16 bases separated the two germline ends. CDR3 size: 14 residues. Per germline, CDR1 SGHAT and CDR2 FQNNGV. CDR3 DNA sequence: TGTGCCAGCAGGGAAACAGGCCCCAGGGAAAAACTGTTTTTT. Amino acid sequence: CASRETGPREKLFF.

The V and J genes are TRBV27 and TRBJ2-7, with 10 nucleotides matching TRBD2. The CDR3 consists of 16 residues. V lost 4 bases and J lost 8; bases outside the gene matches: 14. The germline V gene encodes CDR1 MNHEY and CDR2 SMNVEV (reference sequence). The CDR3 region is CASSYISGTSVNKQYF. In DNA form, the CDR3 reads TGTGCCAGCAGTTATATATCCGGGACTAGCGTTAACAAGCAGTACTTC.

This rearrangement joins TRBV6-6 to TRBJ1-1, with a tentative D call TRBD1 (6 bases). The germline V gene encodes CDR1 MNHNY and CDR2 SVGAGI (reference sequence). Trimming removed 5 bases from V and 5 bases from J, with 15 bases in between. The CDR3 runs to 14 residues. CDR3 amino acids: CASSHEGGRTEAFF. In DNA form, the CDR3 reads TGTGCCAGCAGTCACGAGGGGGGAAGGACTGAAGCTTTCTTT.

The genes are TRBV6-6 and TRBJ1-5, with D maybe TRBD1 (6 bases). The ends were cut back, 0 bases at V and 3 bases at J, with 12 bases in the middle. This CDR3 has 16 amino acids. Germline V gives CDR1 MNHNY, CDR2 SVGAGI (reference sequence). CDR3 sequence (DNA): TGTGCCAGCAGTTACTCGGACAGCCTCTTCAATCAGCCCCAGCATTTT. Amino acids: CASSYSDSLFNQPQHF.

This chain links TRBV11-2 with TRBJ2-1; TRBD2 matches 14 bases. Trimming at V came to 4 bases and at J to 3 bases, leaving 2 bases not matched to a gene. Per germline, CDR1 SGHAT and CDR2 FQNNGV. This CDR3 comprises 16 residues. CDR3 DNA: TGTGCCAGCAGCTGGGGACTAGCGGGGGACTACAATGAGCAGTTCTTC. This sequence encodes CASSWGLAGDYNEQFF.

The gene calls are TRBV30 and TRBJ2-1; TRBD1 or TRBD2 may be the D gene (6 bases each). The CDR3 is 14 amino acids. Germline assignment: CDR1 GTSNPN and CDR2 SVGIG (reference sequence). V dropped 0 bases and J dropped 14 bases, with 20 bases sitting between them. The CDR3 reads CAWSVSRGETAKFF. The DNA of the CDR3 is TGTGCCTGGAGTGTATCGAGGGGGGAAACGGCGAAGTTCTTC.

The V call is TRBV11-2, the J call TRBJ2-1; perhaps TRBD2 as D (6 bases). Per the germline V gene, CDR1 is SGHAT and CDR2 is FQNNGV. V shed 0 bases and J shed 6 bases, with 15 bases lying between them. The CDR3 runs 16 residues. In DNA, the CDR3 is TGTGCCAGCAGCTTAGATCTTAGCGGCCCTTGCAATGAGCAGTTCTTC. Protein sequence: CASSLDLSGPCNEQFF.

The chain couples TRBV18 to TRBJ2-6; D not resolved. The CDR3 sequence is 16 residues long. V lost 5 bases and J lost 0, with 11 bases in between. Germline V gene sequence: CDR1 KGHSH, CDR2 LQKENI. The CDR3 DNA follows: TGTGCCAGCTCAAACAGTTTGAACTCTGGGGCCAACGTCCTGACTTTC. Amino acids: CASSNSLNSGANVLTF.

This clonotype showed up just a few times. The gene calls are TRBV15 and TRBJ2-5, with D unclear. The CDR3 runs 13 residues. Germline CDR1 and CDR2: LNHNV and YYDKDF (reference sequence). V was shortened by 0 bases and J by 11 bases, with 13 bases between the two germline ends. CDR3 amino acids: CATSRDFGNEQYF. CDR3 DNA sequence: TGTGCCACCAGCAGAGATTTTGGGAATGAGCAGTACTTC.

This clonotype was seen ten or more times. A much larger clone differs by one base, so this may be a read error. The V gene is TRBV20-1, the J gene TRBJ2-5, with 9 bases aligning to TRBD2. The CDR3 extends over 15 amino acids. Germline CDR1 and CDR2: DFQATT and SNEGSKA (reference sequence). The CDR3 region is CSTLMGLAPLNEQYF. In DNA, the CDR3 is TGCAGCACTCTAATGGGACTAGCTCCACTCAATGAGCAGTACTTC.

The V call is TRBV4-3, the J call TRBJ2-3; D remains unclear. V was shortened by 1 base and J by 6 bases, with 8 bases between the two germline ends. Germline V gene data show CDR1 as LGHNA and CDR2 as YSLEER. This CDR3 is built from 13 residues. The DNA for the CDR3 is TGCGCCAGCAGCCAAGGCCCGGGCGATACGCAGTATTTT. The encoded protein is CASSQGPGDTQYF.

The J gene is TRBJ2-3, the V gene TRBV4-2, with TRBD2 identical over 8 bases. CDR3 length: 17 amino acids. The germline CDR1 and CDR2 sequences are LGHNA and YNFKEQ. Trimming removed 0 bases from V and 5 bases from J; junction bases left unmatched: 10. The CDR3 DNA sequence: TGTGCCAGCAGCCAAGAGGCCGGGGGGGAGCGGAGAGATACGCAGTATTTT. Encoded protein: CASSQEAGGERRDTQYF.

This clonotype has just a few counts. The rearrangement links TRBV29-1 to TRBJ2-1; D perhaps matches TRBD2 (6 bases). This CDR3 has 13 amino acids. V lost 3 bases, J lost 7 bases, and 13 bases lay in between. Germline CDR1 and CDR2: SQVTM and ANQGSEA. CDR3 nucleotides: TGCAGCGTTGAGGTCGGGAGTAGAAATGAGCAGTTCTTC. Translation: CSVEVGSRNEQFF.

This clonotype was observed at least ten times. V is TRBV7-2 and J is TRBJ2-4; D remains unclear. Trimming stripped 1 base from V and 7 bases from J, with 8 bases between. The CDR3 contains 13 residues. Germline-derived CDR1 and CDR2 are SGHTA and FQGNSA. The CDR3 DNA sequence: TGTGCCAGCAGCTTAGGAGCTAGTAACATTCAGTACTTC. It is translated as CASSLGASNIQYF.

A word on this clonotype: One junction end disagrees with the germline gene, perhaps due to a read error. This chain joins TRBV4-3 and TRBJ2-1; D is possibly TRBD2 (6 bases). The germline CDR1 and CDR2 sequences are LGHNA and YSLEER. The CDR3 extends over 14 amino acids. CDR3 region: CASSPGLLVHEKFF. The CDR3 DNA reads as TGCGCCAGCAGTCCGGGACTTCTCGTCCATGAGAAGTTCTTC.

This clonotype was found a few times. V and J are TRBV29-1 and TRBJ2-1, with 13 bases lining up with TRBD2. With V trimmed by 8 bases and J by 7 bases, 5 bases remained unmatched. The CDR3 totals 13 residues. Germline V gene data show CDR1 as SQVTM and CDR2 as ANQGSEA. This CDR3 reads CSTGLAGVNEQFF. The CDR3 DNA reads TGCAGCACTGGACTAGCGGGAGTTAATGAGCAGTTCTTC.